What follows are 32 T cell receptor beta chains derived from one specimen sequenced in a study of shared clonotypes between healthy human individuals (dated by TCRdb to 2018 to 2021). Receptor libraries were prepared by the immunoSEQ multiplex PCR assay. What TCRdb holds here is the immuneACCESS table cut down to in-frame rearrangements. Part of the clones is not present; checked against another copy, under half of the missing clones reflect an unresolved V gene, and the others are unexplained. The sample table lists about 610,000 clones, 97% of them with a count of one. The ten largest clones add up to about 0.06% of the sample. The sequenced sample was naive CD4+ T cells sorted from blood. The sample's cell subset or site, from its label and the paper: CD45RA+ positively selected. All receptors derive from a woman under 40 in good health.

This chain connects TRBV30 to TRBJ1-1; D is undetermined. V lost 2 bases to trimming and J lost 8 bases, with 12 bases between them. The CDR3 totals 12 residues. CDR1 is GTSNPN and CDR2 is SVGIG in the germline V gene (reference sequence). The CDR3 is CAWSLWEGEAFF. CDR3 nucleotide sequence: TGTGCCTGGAGTCTTTGGGAGGGCGAAGCTTTCTTT. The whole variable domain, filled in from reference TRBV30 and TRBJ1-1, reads SQTIHQWPATLVQPVGSPLSLECTVEGTSNPNLYWYRQAAGRGLQLLFYSVGIGQISSEVPQNLSASRPQDRQFILSSKKLLLSDSGFYLCAWSLWEGEAFFGQGTRLTVV.

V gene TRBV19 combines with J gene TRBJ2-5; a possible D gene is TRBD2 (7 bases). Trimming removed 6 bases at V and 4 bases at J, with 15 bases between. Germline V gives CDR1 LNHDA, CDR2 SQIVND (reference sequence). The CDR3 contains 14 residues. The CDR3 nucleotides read TGTGCCAGTAGCCGGGGGGCTAGTACAGAGACCCAGTACTTC. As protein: CASSRGASTETQYF.

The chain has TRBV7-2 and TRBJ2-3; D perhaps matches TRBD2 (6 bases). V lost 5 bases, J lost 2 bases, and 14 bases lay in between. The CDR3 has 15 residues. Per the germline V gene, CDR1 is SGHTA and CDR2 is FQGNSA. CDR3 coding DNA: TGTGCCAGCAGCGGTGCAGGAGGGAACACAGATACGCAGTATTTT. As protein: CASSGAGGNTDTQYF. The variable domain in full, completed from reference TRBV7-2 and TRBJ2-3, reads GAGVSQSPSNKVTEKGKDVELRCDPISGHTALYWYRQSLGQGLEFLIYFQGNSAPDKSGLPSDRFSAERTGGSVSTLTIQRTQQEDSAVYLCASSGAGGNTDTQYFGPGTRLTVL.

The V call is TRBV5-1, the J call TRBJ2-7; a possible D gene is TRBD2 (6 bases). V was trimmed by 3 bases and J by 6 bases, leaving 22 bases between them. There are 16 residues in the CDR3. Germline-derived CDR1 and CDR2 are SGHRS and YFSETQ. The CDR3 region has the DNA TGCGCCAGCAGCTCAAACCGTGCTATCGGGAGAACCGAGCAGTACTTC. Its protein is CASSSNRAIGRTEQYF.

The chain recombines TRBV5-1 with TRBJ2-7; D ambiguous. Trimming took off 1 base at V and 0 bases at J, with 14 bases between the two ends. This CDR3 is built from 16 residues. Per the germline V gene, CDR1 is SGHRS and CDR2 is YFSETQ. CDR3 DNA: TGCGCCAGCAGCTTGAACCCTGGCGACGCCTCCTACGAGCAGTACTTC. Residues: CASSLNPGDASYEQYF.

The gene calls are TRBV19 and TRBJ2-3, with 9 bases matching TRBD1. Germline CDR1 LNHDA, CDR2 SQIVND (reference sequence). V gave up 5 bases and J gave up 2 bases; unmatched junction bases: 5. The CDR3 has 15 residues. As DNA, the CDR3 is TGTGCCAGTAGTGTCGGGACAGGGATCACAGATACGCAGTATTTT. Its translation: CASSVGTGITDTQYF. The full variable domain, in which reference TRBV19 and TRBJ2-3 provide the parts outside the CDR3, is DGGITQSPKYLFRKEGQNVTLSCEQNLNHDAMYWYRQDPGQGLRLIYYSQIVNDFQKGDIAEGYSVSREKKESFPLTVTSAQKNPTAFYLCASSVGTGITDTQYFGPGTRLTVL.

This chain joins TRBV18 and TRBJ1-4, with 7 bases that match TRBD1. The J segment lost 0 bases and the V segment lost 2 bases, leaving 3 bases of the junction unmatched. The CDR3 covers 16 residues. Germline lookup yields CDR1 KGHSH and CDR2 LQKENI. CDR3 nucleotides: TGTGCCAGCTCACCAATAGGGGGCGCAACTAATGAAAAACTGTTTTTT. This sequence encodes CASSPIGGATNEKLFF.

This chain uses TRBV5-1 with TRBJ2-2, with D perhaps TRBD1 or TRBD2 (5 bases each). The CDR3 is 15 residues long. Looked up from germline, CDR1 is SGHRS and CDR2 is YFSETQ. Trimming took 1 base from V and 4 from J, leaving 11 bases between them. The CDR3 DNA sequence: TGCGCCAGCAGCTTGACGGTGGGGGTCACCGGGGAGCTGTTTTTT. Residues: CASSLTVGVTGELFF.

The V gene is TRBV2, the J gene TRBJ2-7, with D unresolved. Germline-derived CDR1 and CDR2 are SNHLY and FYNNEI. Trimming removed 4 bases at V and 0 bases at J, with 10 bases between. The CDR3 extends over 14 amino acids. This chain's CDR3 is CASSGVSSSYEQYF. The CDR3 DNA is TGTGCCAGCAGTGGGGTCTCAAGCTCCTACGAGCAGTACTTC.

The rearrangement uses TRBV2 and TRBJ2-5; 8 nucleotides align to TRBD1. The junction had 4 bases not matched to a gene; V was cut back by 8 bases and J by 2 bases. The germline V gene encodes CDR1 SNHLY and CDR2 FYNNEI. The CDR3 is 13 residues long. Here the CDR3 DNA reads TGTGCCAGCGCCGGGACAGGACAAGAGACCCAGTACTTC. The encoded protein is CASAGTGQETQYF.

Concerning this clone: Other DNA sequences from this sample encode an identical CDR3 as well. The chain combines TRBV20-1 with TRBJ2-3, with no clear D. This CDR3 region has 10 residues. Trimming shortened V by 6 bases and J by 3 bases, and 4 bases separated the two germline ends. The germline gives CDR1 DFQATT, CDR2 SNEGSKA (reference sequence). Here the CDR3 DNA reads TGCAGTGCCTCGACAGATACGCAGTATTTT. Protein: CSASTDTQYF.

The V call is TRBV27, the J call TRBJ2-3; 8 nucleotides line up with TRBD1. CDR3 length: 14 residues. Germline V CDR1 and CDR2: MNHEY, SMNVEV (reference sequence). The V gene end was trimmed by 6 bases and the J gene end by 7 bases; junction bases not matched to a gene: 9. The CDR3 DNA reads TGTGCCAGCAGCTCAATCGACAGGGGCCATACGCAGTATTTT. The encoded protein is CASSSIDRGHTQYF.

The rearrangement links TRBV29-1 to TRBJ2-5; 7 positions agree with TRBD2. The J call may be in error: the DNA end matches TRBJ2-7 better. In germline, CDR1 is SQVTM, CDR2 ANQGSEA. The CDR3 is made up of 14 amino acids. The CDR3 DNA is TGCAGCGTTGCACCGACTAGCAGCTCCTACGAGCAGTACTTC. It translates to CSVAPTSSSYEQYF.

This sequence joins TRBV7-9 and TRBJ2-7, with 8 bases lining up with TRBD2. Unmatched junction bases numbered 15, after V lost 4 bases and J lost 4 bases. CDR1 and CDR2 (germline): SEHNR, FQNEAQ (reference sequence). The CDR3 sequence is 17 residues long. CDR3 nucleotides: TGTGCCAGCAGCTCCGGGGGGGAGGGGTCTTCACAATACGAGCAGTACTTC. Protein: CASSSGGEGSSQYEQYF.

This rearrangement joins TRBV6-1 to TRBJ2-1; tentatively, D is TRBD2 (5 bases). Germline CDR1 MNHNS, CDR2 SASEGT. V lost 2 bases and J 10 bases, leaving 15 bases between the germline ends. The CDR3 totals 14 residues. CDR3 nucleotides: TGTGCCAGCAGTGAATTAGTCCTACTAGGGGAGCAGTTCTTC. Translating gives CASSELVLLGEQFF.

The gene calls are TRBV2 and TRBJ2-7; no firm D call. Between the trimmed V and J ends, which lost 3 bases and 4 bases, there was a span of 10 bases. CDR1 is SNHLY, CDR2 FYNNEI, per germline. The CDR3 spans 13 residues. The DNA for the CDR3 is TGTGCCAGCAGTGAGTACAGAACATACGAGCAGTACTTC. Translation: CASSEYRTYEQYF.

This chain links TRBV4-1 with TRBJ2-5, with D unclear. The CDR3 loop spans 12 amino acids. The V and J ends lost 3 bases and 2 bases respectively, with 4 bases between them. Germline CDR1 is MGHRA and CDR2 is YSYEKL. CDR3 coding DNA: TGCGCCAGCAGCCACGCTCAAGAGACCCAGTACTTC. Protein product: CASSHAQETQYF.

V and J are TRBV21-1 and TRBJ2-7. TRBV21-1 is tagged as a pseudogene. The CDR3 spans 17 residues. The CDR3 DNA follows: TGTGCCAGCAGCAAACGTCTCCGGAAGGTAGAGTCCTACGAGCAGTACTTC. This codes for CASSKRLRKVESYEQYF.

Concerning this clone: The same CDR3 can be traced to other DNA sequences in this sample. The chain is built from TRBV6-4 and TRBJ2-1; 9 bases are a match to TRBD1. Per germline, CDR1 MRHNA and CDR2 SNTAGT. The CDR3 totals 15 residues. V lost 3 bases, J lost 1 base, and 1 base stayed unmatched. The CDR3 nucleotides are TGTGCCAGCAGTGAGGACAGGGGATCCTACAATGAGCAGTTCTTC. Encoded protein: CASSEDRGSYNEQFF.

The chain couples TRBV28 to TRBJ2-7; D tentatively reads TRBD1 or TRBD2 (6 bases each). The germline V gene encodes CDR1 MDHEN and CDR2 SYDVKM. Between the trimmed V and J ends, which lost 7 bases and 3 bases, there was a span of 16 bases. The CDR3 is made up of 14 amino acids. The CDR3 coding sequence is TGTGCCAGCAAAAGACAGGTGGGGGGCTACGAGCAGTACTTC. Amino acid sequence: CASKRQVGGYEQYF.

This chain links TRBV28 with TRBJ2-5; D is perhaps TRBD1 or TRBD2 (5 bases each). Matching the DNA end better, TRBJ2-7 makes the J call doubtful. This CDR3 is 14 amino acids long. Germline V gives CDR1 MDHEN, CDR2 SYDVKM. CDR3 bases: TGTGCCAGCAGTTTAGGGGGTATCGATTACGAGCAGTACTTC. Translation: CASSLGGIDYEQYF.

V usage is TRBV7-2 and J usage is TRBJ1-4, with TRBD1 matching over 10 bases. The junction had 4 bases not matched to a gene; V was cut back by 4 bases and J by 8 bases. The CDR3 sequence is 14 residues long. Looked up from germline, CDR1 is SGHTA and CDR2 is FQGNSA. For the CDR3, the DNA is TGTGCCAGCAGCTCGGACAGGGGGGCCGAAAAACTGTTTTTT. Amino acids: CASSSDRGAEKLFF.

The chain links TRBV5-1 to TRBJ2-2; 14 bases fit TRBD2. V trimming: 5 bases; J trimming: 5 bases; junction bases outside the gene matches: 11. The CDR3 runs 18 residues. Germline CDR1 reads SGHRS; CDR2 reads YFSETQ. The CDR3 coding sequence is TGCGCCAGCAGTCCGCCGGGACTAGCGGGAGTGGGGACCGGGGAGCTGTTTTTT. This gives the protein CASSPPGLAGVGTGELFF.

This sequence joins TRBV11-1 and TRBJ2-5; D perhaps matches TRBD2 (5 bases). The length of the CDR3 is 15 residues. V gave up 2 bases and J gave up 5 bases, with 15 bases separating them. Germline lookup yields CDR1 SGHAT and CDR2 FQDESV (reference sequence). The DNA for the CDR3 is TGTGCCAGCAGCTTACACAGCGGCCCCCAGGAGACCCAGTACTTC. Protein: CASSLHSGPQETQYF.

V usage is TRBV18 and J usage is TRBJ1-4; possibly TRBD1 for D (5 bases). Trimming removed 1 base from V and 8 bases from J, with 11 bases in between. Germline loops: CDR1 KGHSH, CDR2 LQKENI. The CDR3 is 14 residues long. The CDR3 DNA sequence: TGTGCCAGCTCACCACAGGGGTCGGGCGAAAAACTGTTTTTT. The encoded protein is CASSPQGSGEKLFF. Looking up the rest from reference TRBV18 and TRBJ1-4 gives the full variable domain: NAGVMQNPRHLVRRRGQEARLRCSPMKGHSHVYWYRQLPEEGLKFMVYLQKENIIDESGMPKERFSAEFPKEGPSILRIQQVVRGDSAAYFCASSPQGSGEKLFFGSGTQLSVL.

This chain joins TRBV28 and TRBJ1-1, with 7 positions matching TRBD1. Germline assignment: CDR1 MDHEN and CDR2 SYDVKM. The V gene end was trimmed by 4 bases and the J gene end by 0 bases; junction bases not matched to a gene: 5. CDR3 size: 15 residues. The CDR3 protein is CASSSPGQLNTEAFF. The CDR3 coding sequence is TGTGCCAGCAGTTCCCCGGGACAGTTGAACACTGAAGCTTTCTTT. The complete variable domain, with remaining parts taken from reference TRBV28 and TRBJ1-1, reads DVKVTQSSRYLVKRTGEKVFLECVQDMDHENMFWYRQDPGLGLRLIYFSYDVKMKEKGDIPEGYSVSREKKERFSLILESASTNQTSMYLCASSSPGQLNTEAFFGQGTRLTVV.

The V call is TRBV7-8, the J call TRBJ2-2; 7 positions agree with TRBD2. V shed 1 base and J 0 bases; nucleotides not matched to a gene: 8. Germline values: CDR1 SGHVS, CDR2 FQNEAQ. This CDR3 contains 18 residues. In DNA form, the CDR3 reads TGTGCCAGCAGCTTAGATAGGTTCCTAGCGGCGAACACCGGGGAGCTGTTTTTT. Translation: CASSLDRFLAANTGELFF.

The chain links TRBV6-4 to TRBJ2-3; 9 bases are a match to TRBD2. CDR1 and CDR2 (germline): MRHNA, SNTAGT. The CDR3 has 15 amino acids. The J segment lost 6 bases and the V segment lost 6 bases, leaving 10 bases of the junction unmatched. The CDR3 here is CASRKHSGSGDTQYF. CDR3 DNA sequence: TGTGCCAGCAGGAAGCATAGCGGGAGCGGTGATACGCAGTATTTT.

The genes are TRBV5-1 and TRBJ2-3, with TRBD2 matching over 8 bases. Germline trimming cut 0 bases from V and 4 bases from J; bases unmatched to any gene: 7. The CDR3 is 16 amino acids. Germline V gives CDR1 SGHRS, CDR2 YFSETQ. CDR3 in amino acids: CASSLVSAGDSDTQYF. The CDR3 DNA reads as TGCGCCAGCAGCTTGGTTTCAGCGGGAGATTCAGATACGCAGTATTTT.

The CDR3 coding sequence is TGTGCCAGCAGCCAAGGATGGGGGGGATCTAGTAGCGGGAGGGTGGCAGATACGCAGTATTTT. Its translation: CASSQGWGGSSSGRVADTQYF. V and J are TRBV4-2 and TRBJ2-3; 11 bases align to TRBD2. Germline CDR1 LGHNA, CDR2 YNFKEQ. The ends lost 1 base at V and 4 bases at J; junction bases unmatched: 19. CDR3 length equals 21 residues.

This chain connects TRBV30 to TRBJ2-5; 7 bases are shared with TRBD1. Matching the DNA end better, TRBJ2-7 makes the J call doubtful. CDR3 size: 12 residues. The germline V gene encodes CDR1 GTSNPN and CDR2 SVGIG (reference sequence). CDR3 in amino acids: CARDGQAYEQYF. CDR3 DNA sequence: TGTGCCCGAGACGGACAGGCCTACGAGCAGTACTTC.

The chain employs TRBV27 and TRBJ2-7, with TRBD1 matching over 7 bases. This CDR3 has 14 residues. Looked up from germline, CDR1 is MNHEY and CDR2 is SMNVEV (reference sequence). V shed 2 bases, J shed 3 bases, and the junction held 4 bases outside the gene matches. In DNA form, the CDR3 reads TGTGCCAGCAGTTTAAACAGGGGAAGCTACGAGCAGTACTTC. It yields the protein CASSLNRGSYEQYF.